This T cell receptor (beta chain) comes out of a study of blood T cell repertoires in COVID-19. Researchers sorted participants into cohorts using their self-reported clinical history. The table came from immunoSEQ multiplex PCR; TCRdb's copy has only in-frame clones and leaves some out. In the table there are 60,000 to 80,000 clones, approximately 81% of which are singletons. This clone has more than one count but fewer than ten. The CDR3 runs 15 residues. Germline V gene sequence: CDR1 MNHEY, CDR2 SVGAGI. Trimming removed 6 bases at V and 7 bases at J, with 19 bases between. The receptor's source is a woman aged 40 to 50 with acute COVID-19. The sample taken for sequencing was PBMCs or T cells enriched from blood (not recorded which). V usage is TRBV6-5 and J usage is TRBJ1-5; perhaps TRBD1 as D (6 bases). The CDR3, as DNA: TGTGCCAGCAGCTGGACAGAGGGGAATGGGCAGCCCCAGCATTTT. Protein product: CASSWTEGNGQPQHF.